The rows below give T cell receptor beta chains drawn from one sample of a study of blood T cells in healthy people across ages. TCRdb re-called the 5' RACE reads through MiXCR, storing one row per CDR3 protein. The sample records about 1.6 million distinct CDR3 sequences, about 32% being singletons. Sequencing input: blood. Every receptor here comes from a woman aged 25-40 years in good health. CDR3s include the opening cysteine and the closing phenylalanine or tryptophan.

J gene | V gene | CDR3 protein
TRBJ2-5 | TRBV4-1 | CASSQAGAGTQETQYF
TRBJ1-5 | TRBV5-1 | CASSPGGQHSNQPQHF
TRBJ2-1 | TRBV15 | CATSNLADEQFF
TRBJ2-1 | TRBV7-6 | CASSLGATVGNEQFF
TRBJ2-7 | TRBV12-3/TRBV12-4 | CASSQDRGMDEQYF
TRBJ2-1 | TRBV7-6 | CASSLVWAGGPYNEQFF
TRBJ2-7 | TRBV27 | CASSLRAPGLAGRLNEQYF
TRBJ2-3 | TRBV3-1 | CASSQFRASTDTQYF
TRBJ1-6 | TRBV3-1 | CASSQGTVGSPLHF
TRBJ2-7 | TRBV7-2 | CASSIFSGGDYSYEQYF
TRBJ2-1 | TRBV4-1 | CASSQEQGGREQFF
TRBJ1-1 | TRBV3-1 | CASSVRTGRNTEAFF
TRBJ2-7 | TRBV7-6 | CASSLSGGSGQGAYEQYF
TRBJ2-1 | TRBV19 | CASSSSSGSQNEQFF
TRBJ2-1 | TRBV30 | CAWSVANEQFF
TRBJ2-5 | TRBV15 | CATSRALAGPPETQYF
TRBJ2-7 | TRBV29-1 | CSVDRGPPAYEQYF
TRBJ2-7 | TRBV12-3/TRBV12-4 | CASSLGMGQGGYEQYF
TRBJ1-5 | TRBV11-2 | CASSFGIEQPQHF
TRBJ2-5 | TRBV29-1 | CSVEDHDRGEETQYF
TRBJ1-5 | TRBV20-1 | CSARRGFSEPQHF
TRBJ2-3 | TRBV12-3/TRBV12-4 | CASSGTSGGLQSTDTQYF
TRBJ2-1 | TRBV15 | CATSRTRLAGGLEQFF
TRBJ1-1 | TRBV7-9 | CASSPTLGTEAFF
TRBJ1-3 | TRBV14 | CASSQGLTSGNTIYF
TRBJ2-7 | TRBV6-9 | CASSYPGGDEQYF
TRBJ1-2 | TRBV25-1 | CASMATRYGYTF
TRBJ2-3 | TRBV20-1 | CSAINGTDTQYF
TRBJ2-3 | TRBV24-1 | CATSDPLAGTSTDTQYF
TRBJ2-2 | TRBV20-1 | CSARSGGTGELFF
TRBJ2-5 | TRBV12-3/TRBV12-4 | CASSLGQKGQETQYF
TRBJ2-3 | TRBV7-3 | CASSFVAGSTDTQYF
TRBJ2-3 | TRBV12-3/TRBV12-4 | CASSFWGMGTDTQYF
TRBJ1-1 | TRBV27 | CASSLLTGIEAFF
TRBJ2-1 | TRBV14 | CASSQVRTLTLNEQFF
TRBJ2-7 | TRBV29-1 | CSAAGLAGNEQYF
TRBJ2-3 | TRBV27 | CASSLRLAYSTDTQYF
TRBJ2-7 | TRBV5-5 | CASSLAFGSGGEQYF
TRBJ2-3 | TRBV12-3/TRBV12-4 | CASSQELQDTQYF
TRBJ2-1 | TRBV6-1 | CASSEAGLAGDNEQFF
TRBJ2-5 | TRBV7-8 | CASSLIITGGGFISETQYF
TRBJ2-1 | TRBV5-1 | CTSSLGPSREQFF
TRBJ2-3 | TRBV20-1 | CSARDLRDNTDTQYF
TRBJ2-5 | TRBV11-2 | CASSLVRLAGGGQETQYF